Presented here are 24 T cell receptor beta chains from one specimen sequenced in a study of CD8 T cells in ankylosing spondylitis. Overall study results and limits: Ankylosing spondylitis blood seemed to carry a telltale TCR beta motif made of roughly eight highly homologous variants.

TCRdb redid the calling of the 5' RACE reads with MiXCR, one entry per CDR3 protein. The sample holds 350,000 or so distinct CDR3 sequences; roughly 8% are singletons and the top ten take about 14%. The antigens these receptors bind are not known. The sequenced sample was blood, either unsorted or a sorted T cell fraction (not recorded which). The receptors were sampled from a male donor with ankylosing spondylitis.

This clonotype was found a few times. This chain uses TRBV10-3 with TRBJ1-4, with D unclear. V was clipped by 2 bases and J by 8 bases, with 9 bases between them. This CDR3 has 13 amino acids. Germline lookup yields CDR1 ENHRY and CDR2 SYGVKD. The CDR3 sequence: CAISEEGGEKLFF. The CDR3 DNA reads TGTGCCATCAGTGAGGAGGGAGGGGAAAAACTGTTTTTT.

This sequence joins TRBV27 and TRBJ1-5; D unclear. Per the germline V gene, CDR1 is MNHEY and CDR2 is SMNVEV (reference sequence). Trimming took off 4 bases at V and 1 base at J, with 5 bases between the two ends. The CDR3 consists of 13 residues. The CDR3 DNA sequence: TGTGCCAGCAGTTATCACAGCAATCAGCCCCAGCATTTT. This codes for CASSYHSNQPQHF.

In DNA, the CDR3 is TGTGCCAGCAGCAAAGCGCGGGGACACCTAACCTACGAGCAGTACTTC. Its protein product is CASSKARGHLTYEQYF. The rearrangement joins TRBV21-1 to TRBJ2-7; TRBD1 reflects the table's D call only, with no check against the DNA. TRBV21-1 is an annotated pseudogene. This CDR3 comprises 16 residues.

V gene TRBV10-3 combines with J gene TRBJ2-3; D gene ambiguous. The CDR3 covers 14 residues. V was clipped by 0 bases and J by 2 bases, with 6 bases between them. Germline lookup yields CDR1 ENHRY and CDR2 SYGVKD. The CDR3: CAISESPFTDTQYF. For the CDR3, the DNA is TGTGCCATCAGTGAGTCGCCATTCACAGATACGCAGTATTTT.

This clonotype was detected a few times. The rearrangement joins TRBV28 to TRBJ2-5; 7 nucleotides align to TRBD1. V was clipped by 2 bases and J by 5 bases; unmatched bases: 8. Germline CDR1 reads MDHEN; CDR2 reads SYDVKM. This CDR3 contains 15 residues. The chain's CDR3 is CASSLGQGVSETQYF. The DNA for the CDR3 is TGTGCCAGCAGTTTAGGGCAGGGGGTTTCGGAGACCCAGTACTTC.

This clonotype was seen more than once but under ten times. V usage is TRBV5-1 and J usage is TRBJ2-1; D is possibly TRBD2 (6 bases). This CDR3 spans 17 amino acids. The V gene's germline CDR1 is SGHRS and CDR2 YFSETQ. The ends were cut back, 4 bases at V and 5 bases at J, with 22 bases in the middle. CDR3 region: CASSRLPGRSGHNEQFF. In nucleotides, the CDR3 is TGCGCCAGCAGCCGTCTCCCTGGGAGGTCGGGCCACAATGAGCAGTTCTTC.

The chain has TRBV7-2 and TRBJ2-1, with D uncertain. This CDR3 has 12 residues. The V end was cut by 5 bases, the J end by 8 bases, with 10 bases between. CDR1 and CDR2 from the germline V gene are SGHTA and FQGNSA. Here the CDR3 reads CASSLGPDEQFF. The CDR3 coding sequence is TGTGCCAGCAGCCTCGGTCCCGATGAGCAGTTCTTC.

This clonotype was recorded at least ten times. The chain combines TRBV7-2 with TRBJ2-3; D perhaps matches TRBD2 (5 bases). V dropped 1 base and J dropped 0 bases, with 8 bases sitting between them. This CDR3 region has 15 residues. The V gene's germline CDR1 is SGHTA and CDR2 FQGNSA. For the CDR3, the DNA is TGTGCCAGCAGCTTAGGTCTAGCTAGCACAGATACGCAGTATTTT. Its translation: CASSLGLASTDTQYF.

This clonotype was recorded many times. The chain combines TRBV29-1 with TRBJ2-1; 7 bases map to TRBD1. V was pared by 5 bases and J by 0 bases, with 4 bases of the junction left unmatched. The V gene's germline CDR1 is SQVTM and CDR2 ANQGSEA. The CDR3 contains 14 residues. In DNA form, the CDR3 reads TGCAGCGTTCAGGGGGAGAGCTCCTACAATGAGCAGTTCTTC. Encoded protein: CSVQGESSYNEQFF.

The rearrangement links TRBV5-1 to TRBJ2-1, with 15 bases that match TRBD2. This CDR3 comprises 17 residues. Unmatched junction bases numbered 10, after V lost 4 bases and J lost 8 bases. Germline V CDR1 and CDR2: SGHRS, YFSETQ. The CDR3 loop is CASSPRTSGRGWDEQFF. CDR3 nucleotides: TGCGCCAGCAGCCCCCGGACTAGCGGGAGGGGGTGGGATGAGCAGTTCTTC.

This clonotype was picked up many times. The chain links TRBV4-2 to TRBJ2-7, with 14 bases matching TRBD2. The germline V gene has CDR1 LGHNA and CDR2 YNFKEQ. The CDR3 extends over 18 amino acids. With V trimmed by 0 bases and J by 3 bases, 7 bases remained unmatched. The chain's CDR3 is CASSQDQGTSGSFYEQYF. As DNA, the CDR3 is TGTGCCAGCAGCCAAGATCAGGGGACTAGCGGGAGTTTCTACGAGCAGTACTTC.

In DNA, the CDR3 is TGTGCCAGCAGGGGGGTCGGTCAGGGGGCATCCTACGAGCAGTACTTC. It encodes CASRGVGQGASYEQYF. The rearrangement links TRBV12-3 or TRBV12-4 to TRBJ2-7; 8 bases line up with TRBD1. This CDR3 has 16 amino acids. With 6 bases clipped from V and 1 base from J, the junction kept 11 bases outside the gene matches.

This clonotype has a count of ten or more. The chain couples TRBV14 to TRBJ2-1; D ambiguous. V was shortened by 1 base and J by 10 bases, with 8 bases between the two germline ends. The CDR3 sequence is 12 residues long. Looked up from germline, CDR1 is SGHDN and CDR2 is FVKESK. The CDR3 DNA reads TGTGCCAGCAGCCAAGCCATAAGGGAGCAGTTCTTC. The encoded protein is CASSQAIREQFF.

This clonotype was counted between two and nine times. V gene TRBV6-1 combines with J gene TRBJ1-2; D ambiguous. Germline V lookup: CDR1 MNHNS, CDR2 SASEGT. Deletions cut 6 bases from V and 0 bases from J, with 14 bases between. The CDR3 is made up of 15 amino acids. DNA for the CDR3: TGTGCCAGCAGGAATCGAGCGGTCACTAACTATGGCTACACCTTC. Translation: CASRNRAVTNYGYTF.

This clonotype was counted at least ten times. The chain uses TRBV3-1 and TRBJ1-4; D is undetermined. Germline CDR1 LGHDT, CDR2 YNNKEL (reference sequence). The CDR3 is 12 residues long. With 2 bases removed from V and 6 bases from J, the gap between germline ends came to 4 bases. The CDR3 DNA follows: TGTGCCAGCAGCCAAAACGATGAAAAACTGTTTTTT. Protein sequence: CASSQNDEKLFF.

This clonotype came up a few times. The chain is built from TRBV7-9 and TRBJ2-5; no clear D. Germline V gene sequence: CDR1 SEHNR, CDR2 FQNEAQ (reference sequence). The CDR3 spans 13 residues. The V end lost 5 bases, the J end lost 5 bases, and 12 bases lay between the germline ends. CDR3 DNA: TGTGCCAGCAGCCCGGGTCAGTATGAGACCCAGTACTTC. Its translation is CASSPGQYETQYF.

This clonotype was observed at least ten times. The CDR3 sequence is CASSPNHLHNEQFF. CDR3 bases: TGTGCCAGCAGCCCTAACCATCTCCACAATGAGCAGTTCTTC. V gene TRBV7-9 combines with J gene TRBJ2-1; the D is unclear. V gave up 5 bases and J gave up 5 bases, with 13 bases separating them. There are 14 residues in the CDR3. The germline gives CDR1 SEHNR, CDR2 FQNEAQ (reference sequence).

This clonotype was observed at least ten times. The V gene is TRBV6-2 or TRBV6-3, the J gene TRBJ2-7; 10 bases match TRBD1. CDR1 is MNHEY and CDR2 is SVGEGT in the germline V gene. V was pared by 6 bases and J by 5 bases, with 4 bases of the junction left unmatched. The CDR3 is 13 residues long. CDR3 protein: CASRRQGANEQYF. As DNA, the CDR3 is TGTGCCAGCAGACGACAGGGGGCCAACGAGCAGTACTTC.

This chain links TRBV27 with TRBJ1-4; weak D call: TRBD1 (6 bases). With 6 bases removed from V and 7 bases from J, the gap between germline ends came to 12 bases. The CDR3 loop spans 13 amino acids. CDR1 MNHEY and CDR2 SMNVEV come from the germline V gene (reference sequence). The CDR3 region has the DNA TGTGCCAGCAGCCCAGGGGTGGCTGAAAAACTGTTTTTT. It specifies CASSPGVAEKLFF.

This clonotype came up a few times. V gene TRBV6-2 or TRBV6-3 combines with J gene TRBJ2-7; D ambiguous. The ends were cut back, 6 bases at V and 3 bases at J, with 6 bases in the middle. This CDR3 has 11 amino acids. CDR1 and CDR2 from the germline V gene are MNHEY and SVGEGT. CDR3 bases: TGTGCCAGCAGGACCGGCTACGAGCAGTACTTC. Its protein is CASRTGYEQYF.

The genes are TRBV19 and TRBJ1-5, with D unclear. V was shortened by 3 bases and J by 2 bases, with 11 bases between the two germline ends. This CDR3 has 15 amino acids. Per the germline V gene, CDR1 is LNHDA and CDR2 is SQIVND (reference sequence). The CDR3, as DNA: TGTGCCAGTAGTATCGACGGAATGGGCAATCAGCCCCAGCATTTT. Encoded protein: CASSIDGMGNQPQHF.

V and J are TRBV4-1 and TRBJ2-1, with D possibly matching TRBD1 (5 bases). Germline V gene lookup returns CDR1 MGHRA and CDR2 YSYEKL. V shed 3 bases and J shed 6 bases, with 12 bases lying between them. The CDR3 length is 14 residues. CDR3 bases: TGCGCCAGCAGCCAGGAGACCAGGGCCAATGAGCAGTTCTTC. This gives the protein CASSQETRANEQFF.

This chain uses TRBV7-2 with TRBJ1-1; the D gene is possibly TRBD1 (5 bases). V was trimmed by 5 bases and J by 3 bases, leaving 16 bases between them. Germline lookup yields CDR1 SGHTA and CDR2 FQGNSA. The CDR3 runs 15 residues. The CDR3 region is CASSPDRGSHTEAFF. CDR3 nucleotides: TGTGCCAGCAGCCCGGACCGGGGGTCTCACACTGAAGCTTTCTTT.

This clonotype has only a few counts. This sequence joins TRBV7-2 and TRBJ2-2, with TRBD2 as a possible D gene (6 bases). V was pared by 3 bases and J by 1 base, with 9 bases between. The CDR3 spans 15 residues. In germline, CDR1 is SGHTA, CDR2 FQGNSA. The CDR3 sequence: CASSFAGLNTGELFF. The CDR3 coding sequence is TGTGCCAGCAGCTTCGCGGGACTGAACACCGGGGAGCTGTTTTTT.